These T cell receptor beta chains were read from a single sample in a study of T cell responses to AZD1222 COVID-19 vaccine. The table came from immunoSEQ multiplex PCR; TCRdb's copy has only in-frame clones and leaves some out. The sample has roughly 100,000 clones; roughly 90% are singletons. The sequences come from peripheral blood, collected on day 0 of AZD1222 vaccination. These receptors originate from an adult in good health. Both conserved end residues are part of each CDR3. Fields, in order: CDR3 DNA, CDR3 protein, V gene, D gene, J gene, clone size. D genes are given only for firm matches. The listing skips clone size in some rows; elsewhere it reads once, few, many or a size class.

cdr3_nt: TGTGCCAGTAGTAGACTAGCGGACGCCTACAATGAGCAGTTCTTC; cdr3_aa: CASSRLADAYNEQFF; v_call: TRBV19; d_call: TRBD2; j_call: TRBJ2-1; clone_size: NA
cdr3_nt: TGTGCCAGCAGCCCTCCGGGGGGCGAAGATACGCAGTATTTT; cdr3_aa: CASSPPGGEDTQYF; v_call: TRBV11-2; d_call: NA; j_call: TRBJ2-3; clone_size: NA
cdr3_nt: TGTGCCAGCTCACCACCGGGACAGCCTGGAGGGGAGCTGTTTTTT; cdr3_aa: CASSPPGQPGGELFF; v_call: TRBV18; d_call: TRBD1; j_call: TRBJ2-2; clone_size: NA
cdr3_nt: TGCGCCAGCAGCCAAGTGAGGGAACTCAAGAACACCGGGGAGCTGTTTTTT; cdr3_aa: CASSQVRELKNTGELFF; v_call: TRBV4-1; d_call: NA; j_call: TRBJ2-2; clone_size: NA
cdr3_nt: TGTGCCAGCAGTTTATCGGCAGGGTCTAGCACAGATACGCAGTATTTT; cdr3_aa: CASSLSAGSSTDTQYF; v_call: TRBV28; d_call: NA; j_call: TRBJ2-3; clone_size: NA
cdr3_nt: TGTGCCAGCAGCCTCGGGACAGTTGCAACTAATGAAAAACTGTTTTTT; cdr3_aa: CASSLGTVATNEKLFF; v_call: TRBV5-8; d_call: TRBD1; j_call: TRBJ1-4; clone_size: NA
cdr3_nt: TGTGCCAGCTCACCACCGGGGATTGTTTCACCCCTCCACTTT; cdr3_aa: CASSPPGIVSPLHF; v_call: TRBV18; d_call: NA; j_call: TRBJ1-6; clone_size: NA
cdr3_nt: TGTGCCAGCAGTGAACGGGCCACCGGGGAGCTGTTTTTT; cdr3_aa: CASSERATGELFF; v_call: TRBV6-1; d_call: NA; j_call: TRBJ2-2; clone_size: NA
cdr3_nt: TGTGCCAGCAGTAGGCGGGTTAACTATGGCTACACCTTC; cdr3_aa: CASSRRVNYGYTF; v_call: TRBV6-5; d_call: NA; j_call: TRBJ1-2; clone_size: NA
cdr3_nt: TGTGCCAGCAGCTTGATGGGGGGGCAGGCTTTCTTT; cdr3_aa: CASSLMGGQAFF; v_call: TRBV5-6; d_call: NA; j_call: TRBJ1-1; clone_size: NA
cdr3_nt: TGTGCCAGCAGCGTACGGAACGAACAAGAGACCCAGTACTTC; cdr3_aa: CASSVRNEQETQYF; v_call: TRBV14; d_call: NA; j_call: TRBJ2-5; clone_size: NA
cdr3_nt: TGTGCCAGCAGCCAAGTCACTGAAGCTTTCTTT; cdr3_aa: CASSQVTEAFF; v_call: TRBV3-1/TRBV3-2; d_call: NA; j_call: TRBJ1-1; clone_size: NA
cdr3_nt: TGTGCCATCAGTGATAGGGAAGGAATCAAGCCCCAGCATTTT; cdr3_aa: CAISDREGIKPQHF; v_call: TRBV10-3; d_call: NA; j_call: TRBJ1-5; clone_size: NA
cdr3_nt: TGTGCCACCAGTGACGGTGGACAGGCTCCGCGGGCTTTCTTT; cdr3_aa: CATSDGGQAPRAFF; v_call: TRBV24-1; d_call: TRBD1; j_call: TRBJ1-1; clone_size: NA
cdr3_nt: TGTGCCAGCACCCTTAACAGGGTATACACTGAAGCTTTCTTT; cdr3_aa: CASTLNRVYTEAFF; v_call: TRBV3-1/TRBV3-2; d_call: NA; j_call: TRBJ1-1; clone_size: NA
cdr3_nt: TGTGCCAGCAGTCTCCAACAGGGACCCAATTCACCCCTCCACTTT; cdr3_aa: CASSLQQGPNSPLHF; v_call: TRBV6-5; d_call: NA; j_call: TRBJ1-6; clone_size: NA
cdr3_nt: TGTGCCAGCAGCGCTAGCATCGATGAGCAGTTCTTC; cdr3_aa: CASSASIDEQFF; v_call: TRBV9; d_call: NA; j_call: TRBJ2-1; clone_size: NA
cdr3_nt: TGTGCCAGCAGGGGGACCGGGACAGGGAACACTGAAGCTTTCTTT; cdr3_aa: CASRGTGTGNTEAFF; v_call: TRBV3-1/TRBV3-2; d_call: TRBD1; j_call: TRBJ1-1; clone_size: NA
cdr3_nt: TGTGCCAGCAGCTGGGGGCCCTACGAGCAGTACTTC; cdr3_aa: CASSWGPYEQYF; v_call: TRBV5-6; d_call: NA; j_call: TRBJ2-7; clone_size: NA
cdr3_nt: TGTGCTAGTGGTACCCCCGGGACAGAGAATCAAGAGACCCAGTACTTC; cdr3_aa: CASGTPGTENQETQYF; v_call: TRBV12-5; d_call: TRBD1; j_call: TRBJ2-5; clone_size: once
cdr3_nt: TGTGCCAGCAGGGGGCGGGGGCTAGCCTTTTCCTACGAGCAGTACTTC; cdr3_aa: CASRGRGLAFSYEQYF; v_call: TRBV27; d_call: NA; j_call: TRBJ2-7; clone_size: NA
cdr3_nt: TGTGCCAGCGCCGATGGCCTACCCTACGAGCAGTACTTC; cdr3_aa: CASADGLPYEQYF; v_call: TRBV11-1; d_call: NA; j_call: TRBJ2-7; clone_size: NA
cdr3_nt: TGCGCCAGCAGCTTAACCGGGGCTGATCAGCCCCAGCATTTT; cdr3_aa: CASSLTGADQPQHF; v_call: TRBV5-1; d_call: NA; j_call: TRBJ1-5; clone_size: NA
cdr3_nt: TGTGCCAGCAGCCCCGGGACAGCCCCTAACTATGGCTACACCTTC; cdr3_aa: CASSPGTAPNYGYTF; v_call: TRBV5-4; d_call: TRBD1; j_call: TRBJ1-2; clone_size: NA
cdr3_nt: TGTGCCAGCCTTGGGACTAGCGGGAGCGATGAGCAGTTCTTC; cdr3_aa: CASLGTSGSDEQFF; v_call: TRBV3-1/TRBV3-2; d_call: TRBD2; j_call: TRBJ2-1; clone_size: NA
cdr3_nt: TGTGCCAGCAGCCGTCCCGGGACCCAGTACTTC; cdr3_aa: CASSRPGTQYF; v_call: TRBV6-2/TRBV6-3; d_call: NA; j_call: TRBJ2-5; clone_size: NA
cdr3_nt: TGCGCCAGCAGCCAAGAACCAGGACCCCATGAGCAGTTCTTC; cdr3_aa: CASSQEPGPHEQFF; v_call: TRBV4-3; d_call: NA; j_call: TRBJ2-1; clone_size: NA
cdr3_nt: TGTGCCAGCAGCTTCCCCGGGACTAGTGTCGAGCAGTACTTC; cdr3_aa: CASSFPGTSVEQYF; v_call: TRBV7-2; d_call: TRBD2; j_call: TRBJ2-7; clone_size: once
cdr3_nt: TGTGCAAGTCGCTTATTAGGGCGGAATTCACCCCTCCACTTT; cdr3_aa: CASRLLGRNSPLHF; v_call: TRBV12-2; d_call: NA; j_call: TRBJ1-6; clone_size: many
cdr3_nt: TGTGCCAGCAGCCACGCAGGCAAGGGACGAAGAAATGAAAAACTGTTTTTT; cdr3_aa: CASSHAGKGRRNEKLFF; v_call: TRBV7-2; d_call: NA; j_call: TRBJ1-4; clone_size: NA
cdr3_nt: TGTGCCAGCAGCTTGAGACTGAACACTGAAGCTTTCTTT; cdr3_aa: CASSLRLNTEAFF; v_call: TRBV5-4; d_call: NA; j_call: TRBJ1-1; clone_size: once
cdr3_nt: TGCGCCAGCAGCCAAGATCTCACAGGGCAATCTGAGCAGTTCTTC; cdr3_aa: CASSQDLTGQSEQFF; v_call: TRBV4-1; d_call: NA; j_call: TRBJ2-1; clone_size: NA
cdr3_nt: TGCGCCAGCAGCTTATGGGGCCAAACTGAAGCTTTCTTT; cdr3_aa: CASSLWGQTEAFF; v_call: TRBV5-1; d_call: NA; j_call: TRBJ1-1; clone_size: NA
cdr3_nt: TGTGCCAGCAGTACTCTTAGGGGGGACTCTGGAAACACCATATATTTT; cdr3_aa: CASSTLRGDSGNTIYF; v_call: TRBV25-1; d_call: NA; j_call: TRBJ1-3; clone_size: NA
cdr3_nt: TGTGCCAGCAGCCAAACTAGCGGGTTGGGGACAGATACGCAGTATTTT; cdr3_aa: CASSQTSGLGTDTQYF; v_call: TRBV3-1/TRBV3-2; d_call: TRBD2; j_call: TRBJ2-3; clone_size: NA
cdr3_nt: TGCGCCAGCAGCTTGGAGGGACAGAGCTACGAGCAGTACTTC; cdr3_aa: CASSLEGQSYEQYF; v_call: TRBV5-1; d_call: TRBD1; j_call: TRBJ2-7; clone_size: NA
cdr3_nt: TGCGCCAGCAGCTTCCTGACAGGCGGAGAAAACACCATATATTTT; cdr3_aa: CASSFLTGGENTIYF; v_call: TRBV5-1; d_call: NA; j_call: TRBJ1-3; clone_size: NA
cdr3_nt: TGTGCCAGCAGCTTAGCTACAGCTAGTGGCTACACCTTC; cdr3_aa: CASSLATASGYTF; v_call: TRBV7-9; d_call: NA; j_call: TRBJ1-2; clone_size: NA
cdr3_nt: TGTGCCAGCAGCCCCACCACCCTAACTCGCGAGCAGTACTTC; cdr3_aa: CASSPTTLTREQYF; v_call: TRBV3-1/TRBV3-2; d_call: NA; j_call: TRBJ2-7; clone_size: NA
cdr3_nt: TGTGCCAGCAGACAGGGGGGCAATCAGCCCCAGCATTTT; cdr3_aa: CASRQGGNQPQHF; v_call: TRBV12-3/TRBV12-4; d_call: TRBD1; j_call: TRBJ1-5; clone_size: NA
cdr3_nt: TGTGCCAGCAGACACAAACAGGGCACTGGAAACACCATATATTTT; cdr3_aa: CASRHKQGTGNTIYF; v_call: TRBV4-2; d_call: NA; j_call: TRBJ1-3; clone_size: few
cdr3_nt: TGTGCCAGCAGCGTAGGCTCGGGCACCGGGGAGCTGTTTTTT; cdr3_aa: CASSVGSGTGELFF; v_call: TRBV9; d_call: NA; j_call: TRBJ2-2; clone_size: NA
cdr3_nt: TGTGCCAGCAGTCCCTACGGGGGGCAGACAGATACGCAGTATTTT; cdr3_aa: CASSPYGGQTDTQYF; v_call: TRBV6-5; d_call: NA; j_call: TRBJ2-3; clone_size: NA
cdr3_nt: TGTGCCAGCAGCTTATTTGGGGGTGAGGGCACTGAAGCTTTCTTT; cdr3_aa: CASSLFGGEGTEAFF; v_call: TRBV7-9; d_call: NA; j_call: TRBJ1-1; clone_size: NA
cdr3_nt: TGTGCCAGCAGCGAAGGTCTGGGCCTTAATGAAAAACTGTTTTTT; cdr3_aa: CASSEGLGLNEKLFF; v_call: TRBV2; d_call: NA; j_call: TRBJ1-4; clone_size: NA
cdr3_nt: TGTGCCAGCAGCAAATACTCAGGGGACGGGGAGCTGTTTTTT; cdr3_aa: CASSKYSGDGELFF; v_call: TRBV7-2; d_call: NA; j_call: TRBJ2-2; clone_size: NA
cdr3_nt: TGTGCCTGGAGTCCTAACAGGGTGTGGGACTATGGCTACACCTTC; cdr3_aa: CAWSPNRVWDYGYTF; v_call: TRBV30; d_call: NA; j_call: TRBJ1-2; clone_size: NA
cdr3_nt: TGCGCCAGCAGCCAGGGGACAGGGGATGGCTACACCTTC; cdr3_aa: CASSQGTGDGYTF; v_call: TRBV4-1; d_call: TRBD1; j_call: TRBJ1-2; clone_size: NA
cdr3_nt: TGTGCCAGCAGCCCGGACTTTCCGAGCTCCTACAATGAGCAGTTCTTC; cdr3_aa: CASSPDFPSSYNEQFF; v_call: TRBV7-3; d_call: NA; j_call: TRBJ2-1; clone_size: once
cdr3_nt: TGTGCCAGCTGTCCTCGGTGGGCGCCCACTGAAGCTTTCTTT; cdr3_aa: CASCPRWAPTEAFF; v_call: TRBV5-8; d_call: NA; j_call: TRBJ1-1; clone_size: NA
cdr3_nt: TGTGCCATCAGTGAAAGGGACAGGGAAAAGCCCCAGCATTTT; cdr3_aa: CAISERDREKPQHF; v_call: TRBV10-3; d_call: TRBD1; j_call: TRBJ1-5; clone_size: once
cdr3_nt: TGTGCCAGCAGCCCCACCGCGCCCCGCTACGAGCAGTACTTC; cdr3_aa: CASSPTAPRYEQYF; v_call: TRBV3-1/TRBV3-2; d_call: NA; j_call: TRBJ2-7; clone_size: NA
cdr3_nt: TGTGCCAGTAGTATTTGGGGTCAGGGGAACGGCAATCAGCCCCAGCATTTT; cdr3_aa: CASSIWGQGNGNQPQHF; v_call: TRBV19; d_call: NA; j_call: TRBJ1-5; clone_size: NA
cdr3_nt: TGTGCCAGCAGCTCCGAGACCACCTACAATGAGCAGTTCTTC; cdr3_aa: CASSSETTYNEQFF; v_call: TRBV6-5; d_call: NA; j_call: TRBJ2-1; clone_size: NA
cdr3_nt: TGTGCCAGCAGTTTTGTCCCTCCGGGACAGGGGGCCTACGAGCAGTACTTC; cdr3_aa: CASSFVPPGQGAYEQYF; v_call: TRBV27; d_call: TRBD1; j_call: TRBJ2-7; clone_size: once
cdr3_nt: TGTGCCAGCAGCGTATTACAGGGGTCGGGCACCTTC; cdr3_aa: CASSVLQGSGTF; v_call: TRBV28; d_call: TRBD1; j_call: TRBJ1-2; clone_size: NA
cdr3_nt: TGTGCCAGCAGCAAAAGTCGCGCGGTTTCGAACACCGGGGAGCTGTTTTTT; cdr3_aa: CASSKSRAVSNTGELFF; v_call: TRBV21-1; d_call: NA; j_call: TRBJ2-2; clone_size: NA
cdr3_nt: TGTGCCTCCCAGGGGGGACAGGGCGCTTTCTATGGCTACACCTTC; cdr3_aa: CASQGGQGAFYGYTF; v_call: TRBV5-4; d_call: TRBD1; j_call: TRBJ1-2; clone_size: NA